These 7 T cell receptor beta chains were all obtained from the same sample, sequenced in a study of response to subunit inactivated influenza vaccine. TCRdb fed the RT-PCR reads into MiXCR, producing one record per CDR3 protein. The table lists 160,000 or so distinct CDR3 sequences, under 13% of them singletons. The material was non-naive T cells sorted from PBMCs, obtained roughly 46 days after vaccination. These TCRs come from a man aged 50 to 59 who received an inactivated influenza vaccine.

This clonotype was seen ten or more times. This chain joins TRBV12-3 or TRBV12-4 and TRBJ2-2; a weak D match, TRBD2 (7 bases). The ends were cut back, 7 bases at V and 7 bases at J, with 19 bases in the middle. The CDR3 loop spans 15 amino acids. CDR3 loop: CASIPFGGHGGELFF. DNA for the CDR3: TGTGCCAGCATCCCCTTCGGGGGGCACGGCGGGGAGCTGTTTTTT.

This chain connects TRBV7-2 to TRBJ2-1; TRBD2 matches 11 bases. Germline CDR1 is SGHTA and CDR2 is FQGNSA. The ends lost 0 bases at V and 3 bases at J; junction bases unmatched: 4. The CDR3 has 17 residues. The CDR3, as DNA: TGTGCCAGCAGCTTAGCCCTAGCGGGAGGATTCTACAATGAGCAGTTCTTC. It yields the protein CASSLALAGGFYNEQFF. The full variable domain, in which reference TRBV7-2 and TRBJ2-1 provide the parts outside the CDR3, is GAGVSQSPSNKVTEKGKDVELRCDPISGHTALYWYRQSLGQGLEFLIYFQGNSAPDKSGLPSDRFSAERTGGSVSTLTIQRTQQEDSAVYLCASSLALAGGFYNEQFFGPGTRLTVL.

CDR3: CASSLGTSGGARDTQYF. The CDR3 DNA reads as TGTGCCAGCAGTTTGGGGACTAGCGGGGGGGCCAGAGATACGCAGTATTTT. V usage is TRBV12-3 or TRBV12-4 and J usage is TRBJ2-3, with TRBD2 identical over 16 bases. Germline trimming cut 3 bases from V and 5 bases from J; bases unmatched to any gene: 5. The CDR3 extends over 17 amino acids.

The chain combines TRBV4-3 with TRBJ2-7; D not certain. This CDR3 region has 16 residues. V lost 0 bases, J lost 0 bases, and 12 bases lay in between. CDR1 and CDR2 from the germline V gene are LGHNA and YSLEER. CDR3 amino acids: CASSQDWRESSYEQYF. The CDR3 DNA sequence: TGCGCCAGCAGCCAAGATTGGCGCGAGAGCTCCTACGAGCAGTACTTC.

The chain links TRBV10-3 to TRBJ1-3, with a weak D call TRBD1 (5 bases). V was cut by 4 bases and J by 3 bases, with 13 bases left in between. This CDR3 comprises 15 residues. Germline CDR1 and CDR2: ENHRY and SYGVKD. The CDR3 here is CAISGSRDYGNTIYF. The CDR3 DNA reads as TGTGCCATCAGTGGGTCCAGGGATTATGGAAACACCATATATTTT.

The V gene is TRBV27, the J gene TRBJ1-2; 9 bases align to TRBD1. Per the germline V gene, CDR1 is MNHEY and CDR2 is SMNVEV (reference sequence). With 5 bases clipped from V and 2 bases from J, the junction kept 6 bases outside the gene matches. The CDR3 contains 15 residues. In nucleotides, the CDR3 is TGTGCCAGCAGTCAAACCGGGACAGGGAACTATGGCTACACCTTC. It encodes CASSQTGTGNYGYTF.

The sample holds a few counts of this clonotype. The J gene is TRBJ2-7, the V gene TRBV12-3 or TRBV12-4; D is perhaps TRBD2 (5 bases). V lost 2 bases to trimming and J lost 3 bases, with 11 bases between them. The CDR3 has 14 residues. The CDR3 reads CASSLFEGNYEQYF. CDR3 DNA sequence: TGTGCCAGCAGTTTATTTGAGGGTAACTACGAGCAGTACTTC.